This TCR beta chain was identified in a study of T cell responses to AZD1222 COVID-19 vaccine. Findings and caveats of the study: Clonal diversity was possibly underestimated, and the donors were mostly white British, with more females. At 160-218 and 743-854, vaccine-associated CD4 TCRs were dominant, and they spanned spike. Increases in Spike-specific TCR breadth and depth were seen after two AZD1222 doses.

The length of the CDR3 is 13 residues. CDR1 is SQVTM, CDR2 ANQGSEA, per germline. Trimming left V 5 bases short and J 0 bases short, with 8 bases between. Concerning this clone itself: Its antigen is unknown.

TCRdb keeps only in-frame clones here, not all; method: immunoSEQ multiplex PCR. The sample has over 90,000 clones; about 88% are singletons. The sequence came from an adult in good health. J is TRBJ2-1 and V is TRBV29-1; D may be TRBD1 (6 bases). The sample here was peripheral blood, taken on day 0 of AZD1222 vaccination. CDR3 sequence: CSVQGLSYNEQFF. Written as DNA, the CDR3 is TGCAGCGTTCAGGGGCTCTCCTACAATGAGCAGTTCTTC.